These 17 T cell receptor beta chains share one sample of origin, sequenced in a study of T-cell reconstitution after alpha-beta-depleted transplantation in children. Unique molecular identifiers were incorporated during preparation of the TCRbeta library. Each CDR3 protein gets one entry after TCRdb re-called the PCR reads with MiXCR. The sample includes about 830,000 distinct CDR3 sequences, approximately 15% seen only once; the top ten take approximately 5%. Sequenced material: PBMCs, mostly from graft donor cells, taken 360 days after TCRalphabeta/CD19-depleted stem cell transplant. These receptor sequences come from a male patient younger than 18 who had a stem cell transplant for acute lymphoblastic leukemia, so the T cells may come from the graft donor.

This clonotype was seen a handful of times. The chain's CDR3 is CASSLARGTNYGYTF. The CDR3 DNA reads as TGCGCCAGCAGCTTGGCCAGGGGCACTAACTATGGCTACACCTTC. This chain links TRBV5-1 with TRBJ1-2; possible D gene TRBD1, 6 bases. The CDR3 runs to 15 residues. The V gene's germline CDR1 is SGHRS and CDR2 YFSETQ. V was trimmed by 0 bases and J by 0 bases, leaving 9 bases between them.

This clonotype was seen once. A read error may produce the germline difference seen at one junction end. The chain links TRBV6-6 to TRBJ1-2; TRBD1 matches at 8 bases. There are 13 residues in the CDR3. The germline V gene has CDR1 MNHNY and CDR2 SVGAGI (reference sequence). CDR3: CAGRQGTNYGYTF. CDR3 nucleotides: TGTGCCGGCAGACAGGGGACTAACTATGGCTACACCTTC.

This rearrangement joins TRBV13 to TRBJ2-1; D not certain. CDR1 is PRHDT and CDR2 is FYEKMQ in the germline V gene (reference sequence). The CDR3 sequence is 16 residues long. V was clipped by 1 base and J by 0 bases, with 10 bases between them. The CDR3, as DNA: TGTGCCAGCAGCTTAGATGACCCGAGCTCCTACAATGAGCAGTTCTTC. The encoded protein is CASSLDDPSSYNEQFF.

This clonotype was seen a few times. V gene TRBV2 combines with J gene TRBJ1-1; TRBD1 matches at 9 bases. There are 13 residues in the CDR3. Per the germline V gene, CDR1 is SNHLY and CDR2 is FYNNEI. The V gene end was trimmed by 5 bases and the J gene end by 4 bases; junction bases not matched to a gene: 2. The CDR3: CASSTGGFTEAFF. DNA for the CDR3: TGTGCCAGCAGTACAGGGGGCTTCACTGAAGCTTTCTTT.

The rearrangement uses TRBV20-1 and TRBJ2-5; 10 nucleotides line up with TRBD2. V was clipped by 1 base and J by 5 bases; unmatched bases: 10. CDR3 length equals 16 residues. From germline, CDR1 is DFQATT and CDR2 SNEGSKA (reference sequence). CDR3 in amino acids: CSARVSGRAVRETQYF. The DNA for the CDR3 is TGCAGTGCTAGAGTAAGCGGGAGGGCCGTACGGGAGACCCAGTACTTC.

This clonotype was counted a few times. The chain employs TRBV3-1 and TRBJ2-7; D may be TRBD1 (5 bases). There are 16 residues in the CDR3. Germline CDR1 LGHDT, CDR2 YNNKEL (reference sequence). The V end lost 1 base, the J end lost 1 base, and 14 bases lay between the germline ends. The CDR3 loop reads CASSQAYRTPSYEQYF. The CDR3 DNA reads as TGTGCCAGCAGCCAAGCTTACCGGACACCTTCCTACGAGCAGTACTTC.

The V call is TRBV18, the J call TRBJ2-3; 9 bases fit TRBD2. Trimming cost V 3 bases and J 2 bases; bases outside gene matches: 9. Germline CDR1 and CDR2: KGHSH and LQKENI. This CDR3 region has 17 residues. CDR3 loop: CASSPFPSGKSTDTQYF. In DNA form, the CDR3 reads TGTGCCAGCTCACCTTTTCCTAGCGGGAAGTCCACAGATACGCAGTATTTT.

The table lists this clonotype with a few counts. The DNA of the CDR3 is TGTGCCAGCAGTCCCGTTGAGCGAGCAGATACGCAGTATTTT. This translates into CASSPVERADTQYF. V and J are TRBV4-2 and TRBJ2-3; no reliable D call. Germline lookup yields CDR1 LGHNA and CDR2 YNFKEQ. There are 14 residues in the CDR3. The ends were cut back, 6 bases at V and 4 bases at J, with 14 bases in the middle.

This clonotype was recorded many times. The J gene is TRBJ2-3, the V gene TRBV4-1; D not resolved. This CDR3 has 16 residues. Germline loops: CDR1 MGHRA, CDR2 YSYEKL. V was shortened by 1 base and J by 0 bases, with 11 bases between the two germline ends. CDR3 in DNA: TGCGCCAGCAGCCAAGTACTTATGACTAGCACAGATACGCAGTATTTT. It yields the protein CASSQVLMTSTDTQYF.

CDR3 amino acids: CASSFRDRLRQPQHF. CDR3 sequence (DNA): TGTGCCAGCAGTTTTCGAGACAGGTTGCGTCAGCCCCAGCATTTT. V usage is TRBV12-3 or TRBV12-4 and J usage is TRBJ1-5, with D possibly being TRBD1 (6 bases). CDR3 length: 15 amino acids. The germline V and J ends were trimmed by 3 bases and 6 bases, with 15 bases remaining between them.

This sequence joins TRBV7-2 and TRBJ1-4, with D unresolved. The CDR3 extends over 15 amino acids. The germline V gene encodes CDR1 SGHTA and CDR2 FQGNSA. Trimming removed 2 bases at V and 2 bases at J, with 9 bases between. CDR3 in DNA: TGTGCCAGCAGCTTACAGGTGAAGACTAATGAAAAACTGTTTTTT. This encodes CASSLQVKTNEKLFF.

This clonotype was picked up many times. The chain employs TRBV3-1 and TRBJ2-1; 8 bases map to TRBD2. The V gene end was trimmed by 0 bases and the J gene end by 9 bases; junction bases not matched to a gene: 13. The CDR3 contains 17 residues. Per the germline V gene, CDR1 is LGHDT and CDR2 is YNNKEL (reference sequence). CDR3 amino acids: CASSQDLGGRIACEQFF. Here the CDR3 DNA reads TGTGCCAGCAGCCAAGATCTCGGCGGGAGGATCGCTTGTGAGCAGTTCTTC.

The table lists this clonotype with many counts. This CDR3 reads CASSLGTSGRRNEQYF. The CDR3 DNA reads as TGTGCCAGCAGCTTAGGGACTAGCGGGAGACGCAACGAGCAGTACTTC. The chain has TRBV7-8 and TRBJ2-7; 13 nucleotides agree with TRBD2. Trimming at V came to 1 base and at J to 5 bases, leaving 5 bases not matched to a gene. This CDR3 spans 16 amino acids. Germline CDR1 SGHVS, CDR2 FQNEAQ.

V is TRBV25-1 and J is TRBJ1-1, with D hard to call. Trimming shortened V by 2 bases and J by 7 bases, and 8 bases separated the two germline ends. The CDR3 spans 12 residues. Germline V CDR1 and CDR2: MGHDK, SYGVNS. For the CDR3, the DNA is TGTGCCAGCAGTGAACGGTGGAATGAAGCTTTCTTT. As protein: CASSERWNEAFF.

V and J are TRBV20-1 and TRBJ2-1, with 14 bases fitting TRBD2. The CDR3 contains 19 residues. With 0 bases clipped from V and 4 bases from J, the junction kept 11 bases outside the gene matches. The V gene's germline CDR1 is DFQATT and CDR2 SNEGSKA (reference sequence). CDR3 bases: TGCAGTGCTAGAGATTCTCCGACTAGCGGGAGGGCCTGGTACAATGAGCAGTTCTTC. Its translation is CSARDSPTSGRAWYNEQFF.

The chain is built from TRBV7-9 and TRBJ2-2; 9 bases map to TRBD2. Germline CDR1 and CDR2: SEHNR and FQNEAQ (reference sequence). V dropped 5 bases and J dropped 0; count of bases not matched to a gene: 4. The CDR3 length is 16 residues. CDR3 sequence: CASSPQREANTGELFF. The DNA for the CDR3 is TGTGCCAGCAGCCCGCAGCGGGAGGCGAACACCGGGGAGCTGTTTTTT.

This clonotype was observed a handful of times. This sequence joins TRBV12-3 or TRBV12-4 and TRBJ2-1, with D possibly matching TRBD2 (6 bases). The CDR3 sequence is 15 residues long. The V end lost 4 bases, the J end lost 9 bases, and 19 bases lay between the germline ends. The DNA for the CDR3 is TGTGCCAGCAGTTCCGTTTTGGGGCTGGGGGGTGAGCAGTTCTTC. Its translation: CASSSVLGLGGEQFF.